A selection of T cell receptor beta chains follows, all from one sample in a study of blood T cell repertoires in COVID-19. Here immunoSEQ multiplex PCR was the method, and the copy in TCRdb shows in-frame clones only, minus some. The data contain approximately 200,000 clones, roughly 90% of them singletons. The sequenced material came from peripheral blood. The receptor set was obtained from a woman aged 60-75 years with acute or convalescent COVID-19. Each CDR3 is given with its conserved first and last residue. The order of the fields is D gene, V gene, clone size, J gene, CDR3 DNA, CDR3 protein. The D gene is left open where the match is weak. The size entry is marked missing in some rows and otherwise reads once, few, many or a size class.

d_call: TRBD1; v_call: TRBV7-6; clone_size: .; j_call: TRBJ1-2; cdr3_nt: TGTGCCAGCAGCTTAGCGCTCCCGGACAGGGTCTCTTCCTATGGCTACACCTTC; cdr3_aa: CASSLALPDRVSSYGYTF
d_call: TRBD1; v_call: TRBV7-9; clone_size: .; j_call: TRBJ2-3; cdr3_nt: TGTGCCAGCAGCCCATCTATCGGACAGGGGAAGTCGAATACGCAGTATTTT; cdr3_aa: CASSPSIGQGKSNTQYF
d_call: .; v_call: TRBV18; clone_size: .; j_call: TRBJ2-6; cdr3_nt: TGTGCCAGCTCACCATCGGGGAGTGGGGCCAACGTCCTGACTTTC; cdr3_aa: CASSPSGSGANVLTF
d_call: .; v_call: TRBV13; clone_size: .; j_call: TRBJ2-3; cdr3_nt: TGTGCCAGCAGATTCACGGGAGAACCCACAGATACGCAGTATTTT; cdr3_aa: CASRFTGEPTDTQYF
d_call: TRBD2; v_call: TRBV6-6; clone_size: .; j_call: TRBJ2-1; cdr3_nt: TGTGCCAGCAGTCCTACTAGCGGGGGGAGGCTGTACAATGAGCAGTTCTTC; cdr3_aa: CASSPTSGGRLYNEQFF
d_call: TRBD1; v_call: TRBV12-3/TRBV12-4; clone_size: few; j_call: TRBJ1-1; cdr3_nt: TGTGCCAGCAGCCTTGAAGGGGGCTATGTAGCTTTCTTT; cdr3_aa: CASSLEGGYVAFF
d_call: TRBD2; v_call: TRBV5-8; clone_size: .; j_call: TRBJ2-1; cdr3_nt: TGTGCCAGCAGCCGCGGGAGGAGCTCCTACAATGAGCAGTTCTTC; cdr3_aa: CASSRGRSSYNEQFF
d_call: TRBD2; v_call: TRBV27; clone_size: once; j_call: TRBJ2-1; cdr3_nt: TGTGCCAGCAGTTCCCCAGCGGGGTCCTACAATGAGCAGTTCTTC; cdr3_aa: CASSSPAGSYNEQFF
d_call: .; v_call: TRBV7-2; clone_size: .; j_call: TRBJ2-2; cdr3_nt: TGTGCCAGCAGCTTAGGCGGGACAGCGAACACCGGGGAGCTGTTTTTT; cdr3_aa: CASSLGGTANTGELFF
d_call: TRBD1; v_call: TRBV25-1; clone_size: .; j_call: TRBJ1-5; cdr3_nt: TGTGCCAGCCGAGGGACAGGGGCTGGGGAGCCCCAGCATTTT; cdr3_aa: CASRGTGAGEPQHF
d_call: .; v_call: TRBV5-1; clone_size: .; j_call: TRBJ1-4; cdr3_nt: TGCGCCAGCAGCTTGGAGGCAGGTCCGGAAAAACTGTTTTTT; cdr3_aa: CASSLEAGPEKLFF
d_call: TRBD1; v_call: TRBV19; clone_size: .; j_call: TRBJ2-7; cdr3_nt: TGTGCCCTCGGACAGGGGTACGAGCAGTACTTC; cdr3_aa: CALGQGYEQYF
d_call: .; v_call: TRBV7-9; clone_size: .; j_call: TRBJ1-1; cdr3_nt: TGTGCCAGCAGCTTAGTGGCACAGGGAACAGCTTTCTTT; cdr3_aa: CASSLVAQGTAFF
d_call: .; v_call: TRBV19; clone_size: .; j_call: TRBJ1-1; cdr3_nt: TGTGCCACCCTTCTTACAGGGATGAACACTGAAGCTTTCTTT; cdr3_aa: CATLLTGMNTEAFF
d_call: TRBD1; v_call: TRBV28; clone_size: .; j_call: TRBJ2-7; cdr3_nt: TGTGCCAGCATTCCTGCCGGGACAGGGAGCTCCTACGAGCAGTACTTC; cdr3_aa: CASIPAGTGSSYEQYF
d_call: .; v_call: TRBV2; clone_size: .; j_call: TRBJ1-5; cdr3_nt: TGTGCCAGCAGCCAGGAGGGCGTAAGCAATCAGCCCCAGCATTTT; cdr3_aa: CASSQEGVSNQPQHF
d_call: .; v_call: TRBV5-1; clone_size: .; j_call: TRBJ1-4; cdr3_nt: TGCGCCAGCAGCTCAGGACATCCTACAACTAATGAAAAACTGTTTTTT; cdr3_aa: CASSSGHPTTNEKLFF
d_call: .; v_call: TRBV28; clone_size: few; j_call: TRBJ1-2; cdr3_nt: TGTGCCAGCAGTTTCGGTCCGCCAAGCTATGGCTACACCTTC; cdr3_aa: CASSFGPPSYGYTF
d_call: .; v_call: TRBV3-1/TRBV3-2; clone_size: few; j_call: TRBJ1-4; cdr3_nt: TGTGCCAGCAGCCAAGCCGGACAGTCTGAAAAACTGTTTTTT; cdr3_aa: CASSQAGQSEKLFF
d_call: .; v_call: TRBV5-5; clone_size: .; j_call: TRBJ2-5; cdr3_nt: TGTGCCAGCAGCCCACCGTGGGCCCAAGAGACCCAGTACTTC; cdr3_aa: CASSPPWAQETQYF
d_call: TRBD1; v_call: TRBV6-5; clone_size: .; j_call: TRBJ1-2; cdr3_nt: TGTGCCAGCAGTAGGGGGACAGTTCCCTATGGCTACACCTTC; cdr3_aa: CASSRGTVPYGYTF
d_call: TRBD1; v_call: TRBV28; clone_size: .; j_call: TRBJ1-1; cdr3_nt: TGTGCCAGCAGTTACAGGGGTTTCACCACTGAAGCTTTCTTT; cdr3_aa: CASSYRGFTTEAFF
d_call: TRBD1; v_call: TRBV5-6; clone_size: .; j_call: TRBJ2-5; cdr3_nt: TGTGCCAGCAGCCCCCCCAGGGGGCTGCGAGAGACCCAGTACTTC; cdr3_aa: CASSPPRGLRETQYF
d_call: TRBD1; v_call: TRBV13; clone_size: .; j_call: TRBJ1-1; cdr3_nt: TGTGCCAGCAGCCCCCGAGCAGGGGGCCCAGCTTTCTTT; cdr3_aa: CASSPRAGGPAFF
d_call: .; v_call: TRBV7-9; clone_size: .; j_call: TRBJ1-1; cdr3_nt: TGTGCCAGCAGCTTGGGGCCAGAGCGAGGTCGGAGGAACACTGAAGCTTTCTTT; cdr3_aa: CASSLGPERGRRNTEAFF
d_call: TRBD2; v_call: TRBV5-8; clone_size: .; j_call: TRBJ2-3; cdr3_nt: TGTGCCAGCAGCAGAAGACGGGGGGGCCACGATAACACGCAGTATTTT; cdr3_aa: CASSRRRGGHDNTQYF
d_call: .; v_call: TRBV27; clone_size: .; j_call: TRBJ2-7; cdr3_nt: TGTGCCAGCAGTGGCATCGACAGTTCCTACGAGCAGTACTTC; cdr3_aa: CASSGIDSSYEQYF
d_call: .; v_call: TRBV4-1; clone_size: few; j_call: TRBJ2-2; cdr3_nt: TGCGCCAGCAGCCAAGATTCGGAACGGGAAGCGAACACCGGGGAGCTGTTTTTT; cdr3_aa: CASSQDSEREANTGELFF
d_call: .; v_call: TRBV10-1; clone_size: .; j_call: TRBJ2-1; cdr3_nt: TGCGCCAGCAGTGACAACACGTGGGGCAATGTGGAGTACAATGAGCAGTTCTTC; cdr3_aa: CASSDNTWGNVEYNEQFF
d_call: .; v_call: TRBV5-8; clone_size: .; j_call: TRBJ1-5; cdr3_nt: TGTGCCAGCAGCGCGGGGGCAGGGGTGGAACAGCCCCAGCATTTT; cdr3_aa: CASSAGAGVEQPQHF
d_call: .; v_call: TRBV28; clone_size: .; j_call: TRBJ1-3; cdr3_nt: TGTGCCAGCAATTCGGAGGGCCCCTCTGGAAACACCATATATTTT; cdr3_aa: CASNSEGPSGNTIYF
d_call: .; v_call: TRBV19; clone_size: .; j_call: TRBJ2-7; cdr3_nt: TGTGCCAGCAGTATAGGGCCCCCCTACGAGCAGTACTTC; cdr3_aa: CASSIGPPYEQYF
d_call: .; v_call: TRBV19; clone_size: .; j_call: TRBJ1-2; cdr3_nt: TGTGCCAGTAGTATAGGTTACAGTAACTATGGCTACACCTTC; cdr3_aa: CASSIGYSNYGYTF
d_call: TRBD1; v_call: TRBV12-3/TRBV12-4; clone_size: .; j_call: TRBJ1-2; cdr3_nt: TGTGCCAGCAGTTGGACAGGCCTGGATGGCTACACCTTC; cdr3_aa: CASSWTGLDGYTF
d_call: TRBD1; v_call: TRBV10-1; clone_size: .; j_call: TRBJ1-5; cdr3_nt: TGCGCCAGCAGTCGCCGCACAGGGGCTCCGCGGGGTAATCAGCCCCAGCATTTT; cdr3_aa: CASSRRTGAPRGNQPQHF
d_call: .; v_call: TRBV9; clone_size: once; j_call: TRBJ2-2; cdr3_nt: TGTGCCAGCAGCGTAGCCCCGACTAGCGGGGAGCTGTTTTTT; cdr3_aa: CASSVAPTSGELFF
d_call: TRBD1; v_call: TRBV19; clone_size: .; j_call: TRBJ1-5; cdr3_nt: TGTGCCAGTAGTATAGGGACAGGGGTCAATCAGCCCCAGCATTTT; cdr3_aa: CASSIGTGVNQPQHF
d_call: .; v_call: TRBV4-1; clone_size: .; j_call: TRBJ1-2; cdr3_nt: TGCGCCAGCAGCCAAGTTAACGCGTACTATGGCTACACCTTC; cdr3_aa: CASSQVNAYYGYTF
d_call: .; v_call: TRBV3-1/TRBV3-2; clone_size: .; j_call: TRBJ2-1; cdr3_nt: TGTGCCAGCAGAGACCCTAGCCCGTATGAGCAGTTCTTC; cdr3_aa: CASRDPSPYEQFF
d_call: .; v_call: TRBV19; clone_size: .; j_call: TRBJ1-1; cdr3_nt: TGTGCCAGTAGTAACGCGGGAACTGAAGCTTTCTTT; cdr3_aa: CASSNAGTEAFF
d_call: TRBD1; v_call: TRBV5-1; clone_size: .; j_call: TRBJ2-7; cdr3_nt: TGCGCCAGCAGTCGAGACGGGACAGGGGGTTCCGAGCAGTACTTC; cdr3_aa: CASSRDGTGGSEQYF
d_call: .; v_call: TRBV19; clone_size: .; j_call: TRBJ2-5; cdr3_nt: TGTGCCAGGCCCCAACCTCAGGCCTACCAAGAGACCCAGTACTTC; cdr3_aa: CARPQPQAYQETQYF
d_call: .; v_call: TRBV10-3; clone_size: .; j_call: TRBJ1-1; cdr3_nt: TGTGCCATCAGTGCAGTGGGGGAGGCTGAAGCTTTCTTT; cdr3_aa: CAISAVGEAEAFF
d_call: .; v_call: TRBV6-5; clone_size: .; j_call: TRBJ1-5; cdr3_nt: TGTGCCAGCAGTTACTCTAGACCGAGGTACAATCAGCCCCAGCATTTT; cdr3_aa: CASSYSRPRYNQPQHF
d_call: .; v_call: TRBV25-1; clone_size: .; j_call: TRBJ1-2; cdr3_nt: TGTGCCAGCAGTGGTTCCTACTATGGCTACACCTTC; cdr3_aa: CASSGSYYGYTF
d_call: .; v_call: TRBV7-6; clone_size: .; j_call: TRBJ1-1; cdr3_nt: TGTGCCAGCAGCCCCAATTTACGGGCGGGGCACATGAACACTGAAGCTTTCTTT; cdr3_aa: CASSPNLRAGHMNTEAFF
d_call: .; v_call: TRBV7-9; clone_size: once; j_call: TRBJ2-7; cdr3_nt: TGTGCCAGCAGCTTAGAGGGGCAGGGAAGGTCCTACGAGCAGTACTTC; cdr3_aa: CASSLEGQGRSYEQYF
d_call: .; v_call: TRBV7-8; clone_size: .; j_call: TRBJ1-6; cdr3_nt: TGTGCCAGCAGCTTAGAGACTGATTCACCCCTCCACTTT; cdr3_aa: CASSLETDSPLHF
d_call: TRBD2; v_call: TRBV28; clone_size: .; j_call: TRBJ2-3; cdr3_nt: TGTGCCAGCAGTCCCCTAGCGGGAGCCGGCACAGATACGCAGTATTTT; cdr3_aa: CASSPLAGAGTDTQYF
d_call: TRBD2; v_call: TRBV10-1; clone_size: .; j_call: TRBJ2-1; cdr3_nt: TGCGCCAGCAGTTTAGCGGGAAACACTGAGCAGTTCTTC; cdr3_aa: CASSLAGNTEQFF
d_call: TRBD2; v_call: TRBV12-5; clone_size: .; j_call: TRBJ2-5; cdr3_nt: TGTGCTAGTGGATCGCAGCGGGGGGCCGAGACCCAGTACTTC; cdr3_aa: CASGSQRGAETQYF
d_call: .; v_call: TRBV27; clone_size: .; j_call: TRBJ1-6; cdr3_nt: TGTGCCAGCAGTGGGGTAGGGGGTCCCTATAATTCACCCCTCCACTTT; cdr3_aa: CASSGVGGPYNSPLHF
d_call: .; v_call: TRBV30; clone_size: .; j_call: TRBJ1-1; cdr3_nt: TGTGCCTGGACTATGACAGTGAACACTGAAGCTTTCTTT; cdr3_aa: CAWTMTVNTEAFF
d_call: .; v_call: TRBV7-9; clone_size: few; j_call: TRBJ1-3; cdr3_nt: TGTGCCAGCAGGTTTAACTCTGGAAACACCATATATTTT; cdr3_aa: CASRFNSGNTIYF